Each of the 27 T cell receptor beta chains below was sequenced from the same sample in a study of cytomegalovirus exposure and HLA in healthy donors. Libraries were prepared by immunoSEQ multiplex PCR; TCRdb keeps only in-frame clonotypes and omits some of them. The table lists 50,000 to 65,000 clones, 90% to 97% of them singletons. Sequenced material: PBMCs. The source is a young woman in good health and CMV-seronegative.

The chain has TRBV13 and TRBJ2-7, with 9 bases lining up with TRBD1. The V gene end was trimmed by 3 bases and the J gene end by 3 bases; junction bases not matched to a gene: 12. Germline assignment: CDR1 PRHDT and CDR2 FYEKMQ (reference sequence). The CDR3 is 17 amino acids. The CDR3: CASSFRPRGTGNYEQYF. The CDR3 bases are TGTGCCAGCAGCTTTCGACCACGGGGGACAGGGAACTACGAGCAGTACTTC.

V usage is TRBV19 and J usage is TRBJ2-5; weak D call: TRBD2 (6 bases). Germline V lookup: CDR1 LNHDA, CDR2 SQIVND (reference sequence). Trimming stripped 6 bases from V and 7 bases from J, with 24 bases between. This CDR3 spans 16 amino acids. CDR3 nucleotides: TGTGCCAGTAGCCGAACGGGGGTAGTCCCATTGGCGACCCAGTACTTC. It codes for CASSRTGVVPLATQYF.

The CDR3 sequence: CATSRDDWSYGYTF. CDR3 sequence (DNA): TGTGCCACCAGCAGAGATGATTGGAGCTATGGCTACACCTTC. J is TRBJ1-2 and V is TRBV15, with D hard to call. CDR1 is LNHNV, CDR2 YYDKDF, per germline (reference sequence). This CDR3 is built from 14 residues. Trimming stripped 0 bases from V and 4 bases from J, with 9 bases between. Full variable domain (remainder filled in from reference TRBV15 and TRBJ1-2): DAMVIQNPRYQVTQFGKPVTLSCSQTLNHNVMYWYQQKSSQAPKLLFHYYDKDFNNEADTPDNFQSRRPNTSFCFLDIRSPGLGDTAMYLCATSRDDWSYGYTFGSGTRLTVV.

The chain employs TRBV4-3 and TRBJ2-3; tentative D call: TRBD2 (5 bases). Germline V gene sequence: CDR1 LGHNA, CDR2 YSLEER. Between the trimmed V and J ends, which lost 1 base and 2 bases, there was a span of 25 bases. There are 20 residues in the CDR3. CDR3 nucleotides: TGCGCCAGCAGCCAAGCCCAAACCCCAGTGGGGAGCGGATCCACAGATACGCAGTATTTT. This codes for CASSQAQTPVGSGSTDTQYF.

This chain joins TRBV11-3 and TRBJ2-5; D call uncertain. Trimming pared 2 bases from V and 5 bases from J, leaving 9 bases between. The CDR3 extends over 13 amino acids. Germline CDR1 reads SGHNT; CDR2 reads YENEEA. The CDR3 DNA reads TGTGCCAGCAGCTTAAGCCCCCTCGAGACCCAGTACTTC. Its protein product is CASSLSPLETQYF.

V gene TRBV7-9 combines with J gene TRBJ1-4, with 7 bases fitting TRBD1. Germline CDR1 and CDR2: SEHNR and FQNEAQ (reference sequence). The J segment lost 2 bases and the V segment lost 5 bases, leaving 5 bases of the junction unmatched. The CDR3 is 15 amino acids. In DNA, the CDR3 is TGTGCCAGCAGCCCAACAGGGGAGACTAATGAAAAACTGTTTTTT. Protein product: CASSPTGETNEKLFF. The entire variable domain, with the rest obtained from reference TRBV7-9 and TRBJ1-4, is as follows: DTGVSQNPRHKITKRGQNVTFRCDPISEHNRLYWYRQTLGQGPEFLTYFQNEAQLEKSRLLSDRFSAERPKGSFSTLEIQRTEQGDSAMYLCASSPTGETNEKLFFGSGTQLSVL.

The rearrangement links TRBV4-2 to TRBJ2-1, with a possible D match to TRBD2 (6 bases). There are 16 residues in the CDR3. V gave up 3 bases and J gave up 3 bases, with 15 bases separating them. Germline loops: CDR1 LGHNA, CDR2 YNFKEQ. The CDR3 DNA reads as TGTGCCAGCAGCCAGCCAGAGCCGGACTACTACAATGAGCAGTTCTTC. Amino acids: CASSQPEPDYYNEQFF.

This chain uses TRBV27 with TRBJ1-2; D unresolved. Germline loops: CDR1 MNHEY, CDR2 SMNVEV (reference sequence). The CDR3 covers 14 residues. V gave up 6 bases and J gave up 1 base, with 12 bases separating them. The CDR3, as DNA: TGTGCCAGCAGCCCCGACGGGGATAACTATGGCTACACCTTC. This encodes CASSPDGDNYGYTF.

The chain joins TRBV18 to TRBJ2-7, with D perhaps TRBD1 (5 bases). The length of the CDR3 is 14 residues. Germline V gene lookup returns CDR1 KGHSH and CDR2 LQKENI. With 0 bases removed from V and 3 bases from J, the gap between germline ends came to 9 bases. The DNA for the CDR3 is TGTGCCAGCTCACCACCAGGGGCCCACTACGAGCAGTACTTC. Protein sequence: CASSPPGAHYEQYF.

The chain links TRBV6-6 to TRBJ2-7, with a possible D match to TRBD2 (5 bases). V lost 0 bases, J lost 3 bases, and 6 bases lay in between. The CDR3 runs 13 residues. The germline gives CDR1 MNHNY, CDR2 SVGAGI (reference sequence). The DNA for the CDR3 is TGTGCCAGCAGTTACTCGGCGGGCTACGAGCAGTACTTC. Its translation: CASSYSAGYEQYF.

The chain employs TRBV6-5 and TRBJ1-5; no definite D call. The germline V gene has CDR1 MNHEY and CDR2 SVGAGI. This CDR3 comprises 14 residues. Trimming took 2 bases from V and 3 from J, leaving 8 bases between them. The CDR3 DNA sequence: TGTGCCAGCAGTTACGTGCAGGTCAATCAGCCCCAGCATTTT. Translating gives CASSYVQVNQPQHF.

The V call is TRBV7-7, the J call TRBJ2-2, with TRBD1 matching 7 bases. The V segment lost 5 bases and the J segment 1 base; nucleotides outside the gene matches: 4. CDR1 and CDR2 from the germline V gene are SSHAT and FNYEAQ (reference sequence). CDR3 size: 15 residues. CDR3 bases: TGTGCCAGCAGCCCAAGGGACAGGAACACCGGGGAGCTGTTTTTT. This translates into CASSPRDRNTGELFF.

The chain recombines TRBV4-3 with TRBJ2-1; 11 bases map to TRBD2. The trim removed 4 bases at V and 3 bases at J, leaving 2 bases unmatched. The germline CDR1 and CDR2 sequences are LGHNA and YSLEER. The CDR3 has 15 amino acids. The CDR3 DNA is TGCGCCAGCAGCCTGGGACTAGCGGACTACAATGAGCAGTTCTTC. It specifies CASSLGLADYNEQFF.

The CDR3: CASRRDSAQETQYF. The CDR3 DNA sequence: TGTGCCAGCAGAAGGGACAGCGCCCAAGAGACCCAGTACTTC. The chain has TRBV6-5 and TRBJ2-5; 7 nucleotides align to TRBD1. This CDR3 contains 14 residues. J lost 1 base, V lost 6 bases, and 5 bases had no gene match. Germline loops: CDR1 MNHEY, CDR2 SVGAGI.

V and J are TRBV7-3 and TRBJ2-2, with a possible D match to TRBD1 (6 bases). Trimming shortened V by 5 bases and J by 2 bases, and 15 bases separated the two germline ends. CDR3 length: 16 residues. Germline V lookup: CDR1 SGHTA, CDR2 FQGTGA. CDR3: CASSPRGEANTGELFF. Written as DNA, the CDR3 is TGTGCCAGCAGCCCCAGGGGTGAGGCCAACACCGGGGAGCTGTTTTTT.

In this sample, this clone turned up a few times. The chain recombines TRBV15 with TRBJ2-1; 14 bases fit TRBD2. The CDR3 totals 19 residues. Germline V gene sequence: CDR1 LNHNV, CDR2 YYDKDF (reference sequence). Trimming cost V 1 base and J 2 bases; bases outside gene matches: 7. The CDR3 is CATSRVPTSGRAPYNEQFF. The CDR3 DNA sequence: TGTGCCACCAGCAGAGTGCCGACTAGCGGGAGGGCCCCCTACAATGAGCAGTTCTTC. The full variable domain, its missing parts supplied by reference TRBV15 and TRBJ2-1, is DAMVIQNPRYQVTQFGKPVTLSCSQTLNHNVMYWYQQKSSQAPKLLFHYYDKDFNNEADTPDNFQSRRPNTSFCFLDIRSPGLGDTAMYLCATSRVPTSGRAPYNEQFFGPGTRLTVL.

The chain couples TRBV28 to TRBJ2-1; possibly TRBD2 for D (7 bases). V was shortened by 8 bases and J by 6 bases, with 14 bases between the two germline ends. The CDR3 loop spans 13 amino acids. Germline CDR1 is MDHEN and CDR2 is SYDVKM. The CDR3 DNA follows: TGTGCCAGCGAGGGGGACTACAGCAATGAGCAGTTCTTC. This encodes CASEGDYSNEQFF.

Comment on this clone: One end of the junction is discordant with germline, which a read error may explain. V usage is TRBV4-1 and J usage is TRBJ2-1; 7 bases align to TRBD2. The CDR3 consists of 17 residues. Germline V CDR1 and CDR2: MGHRA, YSYEKL. CDR3 bases: TGCACCAGCAGTCTAAGGAGCGGGGACCACCGGCGCAATGAGCAGTTCTTC. Amino acids: CTSSLRSGDHRRNEQFF.

The chain employs TRBV5-1 and TRBJ2-1; 7 bases map to TRBD2. V gave up 0 bases and J gave up 12 bases; unmatched junction bases: 6. Germline lookup yields CDR1 SGHRS and CDR2 YFSETQ. This CDR3 contains 13 residues. CDR3 DNA: TGCGCCAGCAGCTTGGGGGAGGGGAGTGCGCAGTTCTTC. It encodes CASSLGEGSAQFF.

The CDR3 loop is CAWSVGSEAGELFF. DNA of the CDR3: TGTGCCTGGAGTGTAGGGAGTGAGGCCGGGGAGCTGTTTTTT. The chain couples TRBV30 to TRBJ2-2, with D maybe TRBD2 (5 bases). Looked up from germline, CDR1 is GTSNPN and CDR2 is SVGIG (reference sequence). This CDR3 is built from 14 residues. V was pared by 0 bases and J by 6 bases, with 11 bases between.

The genes are TRBV19 and TRBJ2-2, with 11 bases that match TRBD1. Trimming removed 7 bases from V and 4 bases from J; junction bases left unmatched: 8. Germline CDR1 is LNHDA and CDR2 is SQIVND (reference sequence). CDR3 length equals 16 residues. The CDR3 protein is CASMPGQGVPTGELFF. Written as DNA, the CDR3 is TGTGCCAGTATGCCGGGACAGGGGGTGCCCACCGGGGAGCTGTTTTTT.

The chain has TRBV27 and TRBJ2-7; D might be TRBD1 (6 bases). The germline V gene encodes CDR1 MNHEY and CDR2 SMNVEV (reference sequence). This CDR3 has 14 amino acids. V lost 3 bases to trimming and J lost 4 bases, with 13 bases between them. In DNA, the CDR3 is TGTGCCAGCAGTTTCCTAGGGGGTGGATACGAGCAGTACTTC. It translates to CASSFLGGGYEQYF.

The gene calls are TRBV7-3 and TRBJ2-1; 8 bases map to TRBD2. With 5 bases clipped from V and 2 bases from J, the junction kept 5 bases outside the gene matches. CDR1 and CDR2 (germline): SGHTA, FQGTGA. The CDR3 is 15 residues long. CDR3: CASSPSGSPYNEQFF. The CDR3 DNA reads TGTGCCAGCAGCCCGAGCGGGAGTCCCTACAATGAGCAGTTCTTC.

The gene calls are TRBV14 and TRBJ2-3; unclear D gene. Germline CDR1 and CDR2: SGHDN and FVKESK. The CDR3 has 15 amino acids. The ends were cut back, 1 base at V and 4 bases at J, with 12 bases in the middle. The CDR3 nucleotides read TGTGCCAGCAGCCAAGGCGTTCTAACCCCAGATACGCAGTATTTT. Amino acids: CASSQGVLTPDTQYF.

The chain recombines TRBV27 with TRBJ2-7, with 7 bases identical to TRBD1. The CDR3 runs to 20 residues. J was trimmed by 2 bases and V by 10 bases; bases with no gene match: 29. Per germline, CDR1 MNHEY and CDR2 SMNVEV (reference sequence). CDR3 amino acids: CATEGFRTDREKGLTYEQYF. In DNA form, the CDR3 reads TGTGCCACCGAAGGGTTTCGAACCGACAGGGAGAAAGGACTTACCTACGAGCAGTACTTC.

The chain employs TRBV18 and TRBJ2-1, with no clear D. CDR1 is KGHSH, CDR2 LQKENI, per germline. V shed 0 bases and J shed 11 bases, with 14 bases lying between them. The CDR3 runs 14 residues. The CDR3 spells CASSPPAGAHQQFF. In nucleotides, the CDR3 is TGTGCCAGCTCACCACCGGCAGGTGCCCACCAGCAGTTCTTC.

The chain combines TRBV6-1 with TRBJ1-1; 7 bases are shared with TRBD1. Germline V gene data show CDR1 as MNHNS and CDR2 as SASEGT. The V gene end was trimmed by 6 bases and the J gene end by 6 bases; junction bases not matched to a gene: 13. CDR3 length: 15 residues. This chain's CDR3 is CASRERQGGGPEAFF. Here the CDR3 DNA reads TGTGCCAGCAGGGAAAGACAGGGAGGCGGTCCTGAAGCTTTCTTT.